These 10 T cell receptor beta chains originate from one sample sequenced in a study of CD8 T cells in Susac syndrome (dated by TCRdb to the late 2010s). Libraries came from the immunoSEQ multiplex PCR assay. RNA was extracted with the RNeasy kit and about 0.5 to 1 ug was reverse transcribed using random hexamers. TCRdb's own reprocessing of the public reads used fastp at Q25 and MiXCR and kept productive beta chains. Entries are consolidated by CDR3 protein sequence, retaining the most common genes and DNA. The sample profile shows 150,000 to 190,000 distinct CDR3 sequences; 95% to 96% of them were found once. The ten largest clones add up to about 0.15% of the sample. Sequencing was performed on CD8+ T cells from PBMCs. Receptors originate from a human donor with multiple sclerosis.

This chain joins TRBV29-1 and TRBJ1-4; a possible D gene is TRBD1 (6 bases). Trimming pared 4 bases from V and 4 bases from J, leaving 10 bases between. Per germline, CDR1 SQVTM and CDR2 ANQGSEA. The CDR3 extends over 13 amino acids. The CDR3 loop reads CSVATGRNEKLFF. Written as DNA, the CDR3 is TGCAGCGTTGCCACAGGGCGTAATGAAAAACTGTTTTTT.

The count of this clonotype is one. CDR3 nucleotides: TGTGCCAGCAGTTTTTGGACAGGGGGCTTCTCTGGGGCCAACGTCCTGACTTTC. Translation gives CASSFWTGGFSGANVLTF. The chain uses TRBV27 and TRBJ2-6; 11 nucleotides line up with TRBD1. Germline V lookup: CDR1 MNHEY, CDR2 SMNVEV (reference sequence). The CDR3 extends over 18 amino acids. Losses at the gene ends were 3 bases for V and 0 bases for J; bases not matched to a gene: 4.

The chain combines TRBV7-9 with TRBJ2-1; D could derive from TRBD1 or TRBD2 (5 bases each). This CDR3 region has 12 residues. The V gene's germline CDR1 is SEHNR and CDR2 FQNEAQ (reference sequence). V gave up 11 bases and J gave up 6 bases, with 14 bases separating them. The DNA of the CDR3 is TGTGCCCAGTCATCGGGGCGCAATGAGCAGTTCTTC. This codes for CAQSSGRNEQFF.

This clonotype was seen only once. This chain joins TRBV18 and TRBJ1-2, with D possibly being TRBD1 (6 bases). Germline V gene lookup returns CDR1 KGHSH and CDR2 LQKENI. The V and J ends lost 0 bases and 3 bases respectively, with 11 bases between them. This CDR3 has 15 amino acids. CDR3 region: CASSPPGGADYGYTF. In DNA, the CDR3 is TGTGCCAGCTCACCACCGGGGGGCGCCGACTATGGCTACACCTTC. Using reference TRBV18 and TRBJ1-2 for the parts outside the CDR3, the full variable domain is NAGVMQNPRHLVRRRGQEARLRCSPMKGHSHVYWYRQLPEEGLKFMVYLQKENIIDESGMPKERFSAEFPKEGPSILRIQQVVRGDSAAYFCASSPPGGADYGYTFGSGTRLTVV.

This chain connects TRBV11-2 to TRBJ2-7; D remains unclear. Germline CDR1 reads SGHAT; CDR2 reads FQNNGV. V dropped 8 bases and J dropped 6 bases, with 8 bases sitting between them. The CDR3 spans 10 residues. CDR3 residues: CASSQSEQYF. Written as DNA, the CDR3 is TGTGCCAGCTCTCAGTCCGAGCAGTACTTC.

The chain links TRBV18 to TRBJ2-4; maybe TRBD2 (5 bases). V dropped 6 bases and J dropped 8 bases, with 17 bases sitting between them. There are 14 residues in the CDR3. Germline V gene lookup returns CDR1 KGHSH and CDR2 LQKENI. CDR3 coding DNA: TGTGCCAGCTCCCGGACGGCAGCCGGGGACATTCAGTACTTC. Translation gives CASSRTAAGDIQYF.

The chain employs TRBV3-1 and TRBJ1-2; D is perhaps TRBD1 (5 bases). This CDR3 contains 15 residues. CDR1 and CDR2 from the germline V gene are LGHDT and YNNKEL (reference sequence). V was cut by 0 bases and J by 3 bases, with 11 bases left in between. This chain's CDR3 is CASSQDRGWHYGYTF. The CDR3 DNA reads as TGTGCCAGCAGCCAAGATAGGGGTTGGCACTATGGCTACACCTTC.

This sequence joins TRBV5-4 and TRBJ1-1, with D unclear. Germline V gene sequence: CDR1 SGHNT, CDR2 YYREEE (reference sequence). CDR3 length: 14 amino acids. Trimming removed 1 base at V and 6 bases at J, with 13 bases between. The CDR3, as DNA: TGTGCCAGCAGCTTGAACGGTAGGGCTCCTGAAGCTTTCTTT. This sequence encodes CASSLNGRAPEAFF.

This chain uses TRBV15 with TRBJ1-1; D remains ambiguous. Trimming took 5 bases from V and 0 from J, leaving 7 bases between them. This CDR3 is built from 13 residues. Germline V lookup: CDR1 LNHNV, CDR2 YYDKDF (reference sequence). The CDR3 region has the DNA TGTGCCACCAGCGTCTCAGTGAACACTGAAGCTTTCTTT. Protein product: CATSVSVNTEAFF.

The chain recombines TRBV12-5 with TRBJ2-3; possibly TRBD1 for D (5 bases). Germline lookup yields CDR1 LGHNT and CDR2 FRNRAP. V dropped 3 bases and J dropped 7 bases, with 20 bases sitting between them. CDR3 length equals 16 residues. CDR3 amino acids: CASGFPDRLSSNTQYF. Here the CDR3 DNA reads TGTGCTAGTGGTTTCCCCGACAGACTGTCTTCAAATACGCAGTATTTT.